These 3 T cell receptor beta chains came from one sample sequenced in a study of early T cells in non-severe SARS-CoV-2 infection (dated by TCRdb to about 2021). The library was generated by 5' RACE. Instrument used: NextSeq 500. TCRdb itself trimmed the public reads at Q25 with fastp, ran MiXCR and retained productive beta chains. Rows matching on CDR3 protein sequence are summarized as one entry with the most common DNA and genes. This sample is represented by roughly 55,000 distinct CDR3 sequences; approximately 6.7% of them were singletons. The biggest ten clones account for 3% to 4.5% of the sample. Sequenced sample: whole blood. These receptor sequences come from an adult who was a healthcare worker with PCR-confirmed SARS-CoV-2 infection or an uninfected control (not recorded which).

The sample holds a few counts of this clonotype. This sequence joins TRBV20-1 and TRBJ1-6; D perhaps matches TRBD1 (6 bases). Germline V gene data show CDR1 as DFQATT and CDR2 as SNEGSKA (reference sequence). V gave up 5 bases and J gave up 3 bases, with 17 bases separating them. The CDR3 totals 16 residues. The CDR3 region is CSARAGRGDYNSPLHF. CDR3 nucleotide sequence: TGCAGTGCTCGCGCCGGGAGGGGGGACTATAATTCACCCCTCCACTTT.

This clonotype has at least ten counts. This chain links TRBV18 with TRBJ1-1; no firm D call. Germline CDR1 is KGHSH and CDR2 is LQKENI. The CDR3 has 15 amino acids. V was clipped by 0 bases and J by 5 bases, with 13 bases between them. Here the CDR3 reads CASSPPTGRGTEAFF. CDR3 DNA sequence: TGTGCCAGCTCACCACCCACGGGGAGAGGAACTGAAGCTTTCTTT. Variable domain in full (rest from reference TRBV18 and TRBJ1-1): NAGVMQNPRHLVRRRGQEARLRCSPMKGHSHVYWYRQLPEEGLKFMVYLQKENIIDESGMPKERFSAEFPKEGPSILRIQQVVRGDSAAYFCASSPPTGRGTEAFFGQGTRLTVV.

The V call is TRBV20-1, the J call TRBJ2-1; D might be TRBD2 (7 bases). From germline, CDR1 is DFQATT and CDR2 SNEGSKA (reference sequence). Deletions cut 0 bases from V and 0 bases from J, with 12 bases between. The CDR3 spans 16 residues. The CDR3 loop is CSARDRGAVSYNEQFF. In nucleotides, the CDR3 is TGCAGTGCTAGAGACCGGGGGGCCGTCTCCTACAATGAGCAGTTCTTC.